This T cell receptor beta chain came from a study of CD4 T cell repertoires in COVID-19. Generated by immunoSEQ multiplex PCR, the TCRdb table keeps only in-frame clones and is missing some. The sample records fewer than 100,000 clones, around 82% being singletons. This CDR3 is built from 14 residues. Germline-derived CDR1 and CDR2 are MNHEY and SVGAGI. Trimming cost V 7 bases and J 2 bases, with 14 bases left between them. The chain links TRBV6-5 to TRBJ1-2; D ambiguous. The sequence derives from a human donor who had COVID-19. The sequencing here drew on CD4+ T cells from peripheral blood, taken after recovery from COVID-19. The CDR3 protein is CASTPRQGNYGYTF. DNA for the CDR3: TGTGCCAGCACCCCGCGGCAAGGGAACTATGGCTACACCTTC.